The 14 T cell receptor beta chains below were found in one sample sequenced in a study of regulatory T cells in long-lasting Graves disease. Documented time point: newly diagnosed GD, antithyroid drugs for less than 3 months. After RNA was extracted from PBMCs, the TCR library was made from it. HTBI primers from iRepertoire and Arm-PCR of CDR3 regions yielded the TCR beta libraries. TCRdb re-called the multiplex PCR reads through MiXCR, storing one row per CDR3 protein. This table has roughly 430,000 distinct CDR3 sequences, 15% to 20% appearing once. These records were also assigned to another study, of T cells in Graves' hyperthyroidism and ophthalmopathy.

The sample here was peripheral blood mononuclear cells (PBMCs), taken at new diagnosis, from a patient treated with antithyroid drugs. These TCRs come from a woman aged 25 to 39 with Graves disease.

The sample holds a few counts of this clonotype. J is TRBJ1-1 and V is TRBV19; weak D call: TRBD1 (5 bases). The V and J ends lost 7 bases and 8 bases respectively, with 20 bases between them. CDR3 length: 14 amino acids. CDR1 is LNHDA, CDR2 SQIVND, per germline (reference sequence). CDR3 bases: TGTGCCAGTATCCTGGGAGGTAGGCAGGGCGAAGCTTTCTTT. Translation gives CASILGGRQGEAFF.

In its sample, this clonotype was seen many times. The chain uses TRBV13 and TRBJ1-3; TRBD1 aligns across 7 bases. This CDR3 is built from 16 residues. Germline values: CDR1 PRHDT, CDR2 FYEKMQ (reference sequence). V lost 5 bases and J lost 1; bases outside the gene matches: 8. The CDR3 region has the DNA TGTGCCAGCAGCCCAGGGGGGAAGGCGTCTGGAAACACCATATATTTT. It encodes CASSPGGKASGNTIYF.

Many counts were recorded for this clonotype. The chain couples TRBV29-1 to TRBJ1-2; 7 bases are shared with TRBD1. The CDR3 spans 13 residues. Per germline, CDR1 SQVTM and CDR2 ANQGSEA. The CDR3 loop is CIISTGQLYGYTF. The CDR3 coding sequence is TGCATCATATCAACGGGACAGCTCTATGGCTACACCTTC.

This clonotype was seen ten or more times. Given a much more abundant clone one base away, this may be a read error. V is TRBV6-1 and J is TRBJ2-2; D gene uncertain. Trimming shortened V by 6 bases and J by 0 bases, and 2 bases separated the two germline ends. CDR1 is MNHNS, CDR2 SASEGT, per germline. CDR3 length: 12 residues. CDR3 sequence reads: CASRPNTGELFF. CDR3 in DNA: TGTGCCAGCAGACCGAACACCGGGGAGCTGTTTTTT.

In its sample, this clonotype was seen many times. V is TRBV7-3 and J is TRBJ2-7; the D gene is possibly TRBD1 (7 bases). The V and J ends lost 5 bases and 7 bases respectively, with 12 bases between them. Germline CDR1 SGHTA, CDR2 FQGTGA. The CDR3 runs to 12 residues. CDR3 sequence (DNA): TGTGCCAGCAGCCCGACAGGGAGGGAGCAGTACTTC. Amino acid sequence: CASSPTGREQYF.

This clonotype has a handful of counts. V and J are TRBV6-5 and TRBJ1-1; a possible D gene is TRBD1 (6 bases). V was pared by 4 bases and J by 6 bases, with 15 bases between. This CDR3 is 14 amino acids long. Germline loops: CDR1 MNHEY, CDR2 SVGAGI. The CDR3: CASSSRQVPSEAFF. The CDR3 DNA reads TGTGCCAGCAGTTCCCGACAGGTTCCCTCTGAAGCTTTCTTT.

This clonotype was recorded a few times. The V gene is TRBV6-1, the J gene TRBJ1-3; no firm D call. The CDR3 sequence is 13 residues long. Germline assignment: CDR1 MNHNS and CDR2 SASEGT. V was trimmed by 5 bases and J by 3 bases, leaving 8 bases between them. The CDR3 DNA follows: TGTGCCAGCAGTCCCTCCGATGGAAACACCATATATTTT. Amino acid sequence: CASSPSDGNTIYF.

This clonotype was seen repeatedly, ten times or more. The chain links TRBV20-1 to TRBJ2-7, with 8 nucleotides matching TRBD2. There are 14 residues in the CDR3. The germline CDR1 and CDR2 sequences are DFQATT and SNEGSKA (reference sequence). The ends lost 6 bases at V and 1 base at J; junction bases unmatched: 8. CDR3 loop: CSALRGGPSYEQYF. CDR3 bases: TGCAGTGCCCTACGGGGGGGACCGTCCTACGAGCAGTACTTC.

This clonotype came up many times. The chain carries TRBV11-2 and TRBJ2-7; D may correspond to TRBD1 or TRBD2 (5 bases each). Per the germline V gene, CDR1 is SGHAT and CDR2 is FQNNGV. CDR3 length: 15 residues. Trimming took 5 bases from V and 2 from J, leaving 16 bases between them. Here the CDR3 reads CASSRLRGLTYEQYF. CDR3 coding DNA: TGTGCCAGCAGCCGACTCCGGGGCCTCACCTACGAGCAGTACTTC.

Comment on this clonotype: This may be a read error, as it is one base from a much larger clone. This chain uses TRBV28 with TRBJ1-1; TRBD1 aligns across 7 bases. This CDR3 is built from 12 residues. Germline V gives CDR1 MDHEN, CDR2 SYDVKM. With V trimmed by 6 bases and J by 4 bases, 2 bases remained unmatched. CDR3 coding DNA: TGTGCCAGCAGCACAGGGGCCACTGAAGCTTTCTTT. Translating gives CASSTGATEAFF.

This clonotype was observed once. A read error may be the cause here, since a much bigger clone is one base away. The V and J genes are TRBV20-1 and TRBJ1-6; D remains ambiguous. The germline CDR1 and CDR2 sequences are DFQATT and SNEGSKA (reference sequence). The CDR3 is 14 residues long. CDR3 sequence reads: CSARVMNYNSPPHF. The CDR3 coding sequence is TGCAGTGCTAGAGTGATGAACTATAATTCACCCCCCCACTTT.

This clonotype was observed at least ten times. The chain joins TRBV28 to TRBJ2-1; 7 nucleotides match TRBD2. With 3 bases clipped from V and 8 bases from J, the junction kept 7 bases outside the gene matches. The CDR3 consists of 14 residues. Per germline, CDR1 MDHEN and CDR2 SYDVKM. The CDR3 DNA reads as TGTGCCAGCAGTTTGCGGGAGAATGGCTATGAGCAGTTCTTC. Translating it yields CASSLRENGYEQFF.

Notes on this clonotype: Since a much larger clone is just one base distant, this may be a read error. Since no conserved phenylalanine or tryptophan closes the CDR3, a read error is the likely cause. The rearrangement uses TRBV6-5 and TRBJ2-3, with D perhaps given as TRBD1 or TRBD2 (5 bases each). Trimming removed 4 bases from V and 1 base from J, with 6 bases in between. This CDR3 contains 13 residues. Germline CDR1 and CDR2: MNHEY and SVGAGI. The DNA of the CDR3 is TGTGCCAGCAGTTCGGGACGCACAGATACGCAGTATCTT. As protein: CASSSGRTDTQYL.

The sample holds many counts of this clonotype. CDR3 residues: CASSRGGQQPQHF. Here the CDR3 DNA reads TGTGCCAGCAGCCGGGGGGGGCAACAGCCCCAGCATTTT. V is TRBV27 and J is TRBJ1-5; tentatively, D is TRBD1 (6 bases). The ends were cut back, 6 bases at V and 7 bases at J, with 13 bases in the middle. Germline CDR1 is MNHEY and CDR2 is SMNVEV (reference sequence). This CDR3 is built from 13 residues.